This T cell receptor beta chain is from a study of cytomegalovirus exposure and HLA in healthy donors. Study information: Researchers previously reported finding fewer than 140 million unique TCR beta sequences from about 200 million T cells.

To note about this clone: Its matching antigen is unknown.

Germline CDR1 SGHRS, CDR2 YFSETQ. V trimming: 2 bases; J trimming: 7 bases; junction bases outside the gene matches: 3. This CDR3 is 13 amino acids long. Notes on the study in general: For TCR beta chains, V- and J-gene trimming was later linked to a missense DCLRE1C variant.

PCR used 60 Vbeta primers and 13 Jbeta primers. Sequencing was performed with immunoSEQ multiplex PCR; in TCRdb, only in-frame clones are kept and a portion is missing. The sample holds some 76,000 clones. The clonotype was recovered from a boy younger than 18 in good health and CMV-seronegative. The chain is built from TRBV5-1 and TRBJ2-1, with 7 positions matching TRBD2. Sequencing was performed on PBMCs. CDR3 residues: CASSFLSGNEQFF. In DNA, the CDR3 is TGCGCCAGCAGCTTTCTTAGCGGGAATGAGCAGTTCTTC.